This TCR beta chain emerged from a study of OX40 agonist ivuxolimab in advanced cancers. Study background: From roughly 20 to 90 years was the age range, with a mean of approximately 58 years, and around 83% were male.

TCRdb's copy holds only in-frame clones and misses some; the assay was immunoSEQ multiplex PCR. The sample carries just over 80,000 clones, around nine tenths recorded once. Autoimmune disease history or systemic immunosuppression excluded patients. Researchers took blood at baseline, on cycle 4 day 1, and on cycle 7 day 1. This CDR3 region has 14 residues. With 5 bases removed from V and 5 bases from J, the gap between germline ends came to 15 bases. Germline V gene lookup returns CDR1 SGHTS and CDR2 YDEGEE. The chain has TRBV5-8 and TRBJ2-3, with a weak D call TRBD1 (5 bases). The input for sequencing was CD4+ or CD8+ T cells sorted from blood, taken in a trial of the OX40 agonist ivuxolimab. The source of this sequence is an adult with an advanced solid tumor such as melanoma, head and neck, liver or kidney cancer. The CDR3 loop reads CASRITGAGDTQYF. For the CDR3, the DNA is TGTGCCAGCAGGATTACTGGGGCAGGAGATACGCAGTATTTT.